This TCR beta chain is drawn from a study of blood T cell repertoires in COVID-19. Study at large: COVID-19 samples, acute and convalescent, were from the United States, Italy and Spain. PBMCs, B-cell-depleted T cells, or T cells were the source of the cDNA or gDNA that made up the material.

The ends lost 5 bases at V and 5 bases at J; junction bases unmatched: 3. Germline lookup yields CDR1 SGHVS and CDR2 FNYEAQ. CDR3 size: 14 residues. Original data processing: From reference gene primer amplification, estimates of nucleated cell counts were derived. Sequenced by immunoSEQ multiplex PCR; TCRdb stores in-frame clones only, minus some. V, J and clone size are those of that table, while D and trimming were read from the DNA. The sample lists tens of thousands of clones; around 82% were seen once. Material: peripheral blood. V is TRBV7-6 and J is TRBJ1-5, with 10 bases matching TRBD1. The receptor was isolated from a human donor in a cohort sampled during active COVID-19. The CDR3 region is CASSLGTGDQPQHF. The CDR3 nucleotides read TGTGCCAGCAGCCTAGGGACAGGGGATCAGCCCCAGCATTTT.